This entry features one TCR beta chain sequence. Its specificity is unknown. This sample stems from a study of T cell responses to AZD1222 COVID-19 vaccine. The CDR3 loop spans 14 amino acids. Deletions cut 7 bases from V and 0 bases from J, with 10 bases between. From germline, CDR1 is LGHDT and CDR2 YNNKEL (reference sequence). Only in-frame clones appear in the TCRdb table, and some are missing; sequencing was by immunoSEQ multiplex PCR. Of some 120,000 clones detected, about nine tenths appear once; the ten largest clones hold roughly 4.1%. Broader study findings: Researchers took repertoire samples only after the peak T cell response had come. It was only 6 or 7 AZD1222 recipients who were seropositive at baseline. Clonal diversity was possibly underestimated; the donors were predominantly white British and more often female.

The chain combines TRBV3-1 (or the pseudogene TRBV3-2) with TRBJ2-1, with a possible D match to TRBD1 (5 bases). The sample consisted of peripheral blood, taken on day 0 of AZD1222 vaccination. This sequence was found in an adult in good health. CDR3 nucleotides: TGTGCCAGCAATCGCCAGGGCTCCTACAATGAGCAGTTCTTC. Amino acid sequence: CASNRQGSYNEQFF.